The 23 T cell receptor beta chains below all came from one sample that was sequenced in a study of blood T cells in healthy people across ages. Sample-barcoded 5' priming and a J-beta primer mix drove a second PCR of about 7 to 12 cycles. TCRdb passed the 5' RACE reads through MiXCR, listing each CDR3 protein once. This sample has some 900,000 distinct CDR3 sequences; 25% to 35% occur once, and the top ten carry approximately 15%. The sequencing input was blood. These receptors were obtained from a woman older than 75 in good health.

This clonotype was counted between two and nine times. J is TRBJ1-2 and V is TRBV28; the D gene is possibly TRBD1 (5 bases). This CDR3 has 15 amino acids. Between the trimmed V and J ends, which lost 6 bases and 0 bases, there was a span of 14 bases. Germline V gene data show CDR1 as MDHEN and CDR2 as SYDVKM. CDR3 bases: TGTGCCAGCAGCCCCGGGGCAGGGACTAACTATGGCTACACCTTC. It is translated as CASSPGAGTNYGYTF.

This clonotype was found a few times. The chain recombines TRBV20-1 with TRBJ1-1; D might be TRBD1 (6 bases). The germline V gene has CDR1 DFQATT and CDR2 SNEGSKA (reference sequence). This CDR3 has 16 amino acids. Between the trimmed V and J ends, which lost 0 bases and 0 bases, there was a span of 14 bases. CDR3 bases: TGCAGTGCTAGAGATAGCTGGGGGGCGGTGAACACTGAAGCTTTCTTT. It is translated as CSARDSWGAVNTEAFF.

This clonotype has at least ten counts. The chain employs TRBV7-2 and TRBJ2-1, with a weak D call TRBD1 (5 bases). The germline CDR1 and CDR2 sequences are SGHTA and FQGNSA. The CDR3 is 12 amino acids. V gave up 5 bases and J gave up 8 bases, with 10 bases separating them. In DNA, the CDR3 is TGTGCCAGCAGCCCAAGGGGTCATGAGCAGTTCTTC. Amino acids: CASSPRGHEQFF.

Ten or more counts support this clonotype. The V call is TRBV6-1, the J call TRBJ2-4; TRBD2 might be the D (6 bases). This CDR3 has 12 residues. The V gene lost 5 bases and the J gene lost 8 bases, with 10 bases spanning the gap. The V gene's germline CDR1 is MNHNS and CDR2 SASEGT. The CDR3 DNA reads as TGTGCCAGCAGTAGCCGGAGGGACATTCAGTACTTC. It yields the protein CASSSRRDIQYF.

The rearrangement joins TRBV4-1 to TRBJ1-2; a weak D match, TRBD1 (5 bases). The CDR3 extends over 15 amino acids. V dropped 0 bases and J dropped 2 bases, with 10 bases sitting between them. Germline CDR1 reads MGHRA; CDR2 reads YSYEKL. The CDR3 here is CASSQDSQGNYGYTF. Written as DNA, the CDR3 is TGCGCCAGCAGCCAAGATAGCCAGGGCAACTATGGCTACACCTTC.

This clonotype came up once. A much bigger clone sits one base away, suggesting this may be a read error. The chain employs TRBV29-1 and TRBJ1-2; D unclear. Germline V gene lookup returns CDR1 SQVTM and CDR2 ANQGSEA. The CDR3 is 12 amino acids. The DNA for the CDR3 is TGCAGCGCCCTCAGGAGTTACTATGGCCACACCTTC. Translated, it gives CSALRSYYGHTF.

The count of this clonotype is one. The CDR3 nucleotides are TGCGCCAGCAACGACGGACAGGGGGCGAGTGAGCAGTACTTC. Its translation is CASNDGQGASEQYF. The gene calls are TRBV4-3 and TRBJ2-4, with 11 bases that match TRBD1. Germline CDR1 reads LGHNA; CDR2 reads YSLEER. The CDR3 covers 14 residues. Trimming at V came to 7 bases and at J to 13 bases, leaving 12 bases not matched to a gene.

The V call is TRBV20-1, the J call TRBJ1-6, with TRBD1 as a possible D gene (5 bases). V was clipped by 4 bases and J by 7 bases, with 14 bases between them. The germline gives CDR1 DFQATT, CDR2 SNEGSKA (reference sequence). The CDR3 is made up of 14 amino acids. CDR3 sequence reads: CSANQGRGNSPLHF. The CDR3 DNA reads TGCAGTGCTAACCAGGGACGGGGAAATTCACCCCTCCACTTT.

This CDR3 reads CASRGDRGRDEAFF. The DNA of the CDR3 is TGTGCCAGCAGAGGCGACAGGGGGCGGGATGAAGCTTTCTTT. The chain uses TRBV7-2 and TRBJ1-1; 10 bases are a match to TRBD1. The CDR3 length is 14 residues. From germline, CDR1 is SGHTA and CDR2 FQGNSA. Unmatched junction bases numbered 8, after V lost 6 bases and J lost 7 bases.

This clonotype appeared a few times. This clone may be a read error of a much larger clone one base away. V and J are TRBV9 and TRBJ2-5, with 10 positions matching TRBD2. The junction had 14 bases not matched to a gene; V was cut back by 4 bases and J by 11 bases. Germline lookup yields CDR1 SGDLS and CDR2 YYNGEE. The CDR3 loop spans 15 amino acids. The CDR3, as DNA: TGTGCCAGCAGCCCACTAGCGGGGACTTACAATGAGCAGTACTTC. This translates into CASSPLAGTYNEQYF. Supplemented by reference TRBV9 and TRBJ2-5, the full variable domain reads DSGVTQTPKHLITATGQRVTLRCSPRSGDLSVYWYQQSLDQGLQFLIQYYNGEERAKGNILERFSAQQFPDLHSELNLSSLELGDSALYFCASSPLAGTYNEQYFGPGTRLLVL.

The table lists this clonotype with many counts. This chain joins TRBV30 and TRBJ2-3; possibly TRBD2 for D (5 bases). This CDR3 comprises 13 residues. V lost 2 bases to trimming and J lost 0 bases, with 6 bases between them. Germline V gene data show CDR1 as GTSNPN and CDR2 as SVGIG (reference sequence). CDR3 coding DNA: TGTGCCTGGAGTAGCGGAAGCACAGATACGCAGTATTTT. It is translated as CAWSSGSTDTQYF.

Note on this clonotype: At one end the junction does not follow the germline gene, possibly because of a read error. V and J are TRBV30 and TRBJ2-4; D call uncertain. The CDR3 sequence is 15 residues long. Germline V gene sequence: CDR1 GTSNPN, CDR2 SVGIG (reference sequence). CDR3 in amino acids: CAWRLSNWAKNIQYF. The CDR3 DNA is TGTGCCTGGAGATTAAGCAACTGGGCCAAGAACATTCAGTACTTC.

This rearrangement joins TRBV5-1 to TRBJ1-1; the D gene is possibly TRBD1 (6 bases). Trimming pared 4 bases from V and 5 bases from J, leaving 27 bases between. This CDR3 has 18 residues. The germline gives CDR1 SGHRS, CDR2 YFSETQ. The CDR3 coding sequence is TGCGCCAGCAGCGGAAACCAGGGGTCTCCGTCATGGGGGACTGAAGCTTTCTTT. Protein sequence: CASSGNQGSPSWGTEAFF.

The rearrangement links TRBV11-2 to TRBJ1-1; perhaps TRBD1 as D (6 bases). Germline V CDR1 and CDR2: SGHAT, FQNNGV. Deletions cut 7 bases from V and 4 bases from J, with 13 bases between. The CDR3 runs to 13 residues. The CDR3 nucleotides read TGTGCCAGCACCCTGGGGGCAAGCACTGAAGCTTTCTTT. This gives the protein CASTLGASTEAFF.

The chain recombines TRBV9 with TRBJ1-4; TRBD1 matches at 7 bases. After removal of 0 bases from V and 7 bases from J, the junction contained 12 bases not matched to a gene. This CDR3 spans 17 amino acids. Germline V gives CDR1 SGDLS, CDR2 YYNGEE. The DNA for the CDR3 is TGTGCCAGCAGCGTAGAAGGGTATAGGGGGCGCGGTGAAAAACTGTTTTTT. This codes for CASSVEGYRGRGEKLFF.

This chain connects TRBV11-2 to TRBJ2-3; D assignment may be TRBD1 or TRBD2 (5 bases each). The CDR3 contains 16 residues. Trimming left V 3 bases short and J 2 bases short, with 15 bases between. Germline V gene lookup returns CDR1 SGHAT and CDR2 FQNNGV. The chain's CDR3 is CASSFHGTALTDTQYF. As DNA, the CDR3 is TGTGCCAGCAGCTTCCACGGGACCGCCCTCACAGATACGCAGTATTTT.

This clonotype was observed many times. The V gene is TRBV7-2, the J gene TRBJ2-3; D assignment may be TRBD1 or TRBD2 (6 bases each). The CDR3 is 15 residues long. V lost 4 bases and J lost 0, with 11 bases in between. Germline assignment: CDR1 SGHTA and CDR2 FQGNSA. For the CDR3, the DNA is TGTGCCAGCAGCTACCGGGGGCCTAGCACAGATACGCAGTATTTT. Translated: CASSYRGPSTDTQYF.

This rearrangement joins TRBV6-1 to TRBJ2-1; possibly TRBD1 for D (6 bases). The CDR3 has 15 amino acids. Germline CDR1 reads MNHNS; CDR2 reads SASEGT. Trimming cost V 6 bases and J 2 bases, with 14 bases left between them. This CDR3 is CASRVGAGAYNEQFF. The DNA of the CDR3 is TGTGCCAGCAGAGTCGGGGCAGGGGCCTACAATGAGCAGTTCTTC.

This clonotype was recorded many times. The V and J genes are TRBV20-1 and TRBJ1-6, with D possibly TRBD1 on 6 matching bases. The CDR3 runs 13 residues. The ends were cut back, 3 bases at V and 6 bases at J, with 9 bases in the middle. The germline V gene has CDR1 DFQATT and CDR2 SNEGSKA (reference sequence). This CDR3 is CSARLGANSPLHF. In DNA form, the CDR3 reads TGCAGTGCTAGGCTGGGGGCTAATTCACCCCTCCACTTT.

This clonotype was found many times. The V call is TRBV6-6, the J call TRBJ2-3; weak D call: TRBD2 (5 bases). The CDR3 consists of 15 residues. Germline CDR1 is MNHNY and CDR2 is SVGAGI (reference sequence). With 4 bases removed from V and 1 base from J, the gap between germline ends came to 12 bases. The CDR3 region is CASSFTRPGTDTQYF. In nucleotides, the CDR3 is TGTGCCAGCAGTTTCACTAGGCCCGGCACAGATACGCAGTATTTT.

This clonotype was observed a handful of times. The rearrangement joins TRBV2 to TRBJ2-1; a weak D match, TRBD2 (5 bases). Trimming took 6 bases from V and 13 from J, leaving 28 bases between them. This CDR3 has 16 residues. Germline CDR1 is SNHLY and CDR2 is FYNNEI. DNA for the CDR3: TGTGCCAGCAGCCTCTCCTGGACTGCCGTCGGAGAGACCCAGTTCTTC. This codes for CASSLSWTAVGETQFF.

The CDR3 loop reads CASSQGSFAYEQYF. The CDR3 nucleotides are TGCGCCAGCAGCCAAGGATCGTTCGCTTACGAGCAGTACTTC. The rearrangement uses TRBV4-1 and TRBJ2-7; D not resolved. V was cut by 1 base and J by 4 bases, with 11 bases left in between. This CDR3 contains 14 residues. Germline V gene sequence: CDR1 MGHRA, CDR2 YSYEKL.

This clonotype was detected many times. The J gene is TRBJ1-2, the V gene TRBV6-6; D not resolved. Germline V CDR1 and CDR2: MNHNY, SVGAGI (reference sequence). The CDR3 is made up of 14 amino acids. With 6 bases removed from V and 3 bases from J, the gap between germline ends came to 14 bases. CDR3 sequence: CASSPSTGYYGYTF. The CDR3 DNA is TGTGCCAGCAGCCCCTCGACGGGGTACTATGGCTACACCTTC.